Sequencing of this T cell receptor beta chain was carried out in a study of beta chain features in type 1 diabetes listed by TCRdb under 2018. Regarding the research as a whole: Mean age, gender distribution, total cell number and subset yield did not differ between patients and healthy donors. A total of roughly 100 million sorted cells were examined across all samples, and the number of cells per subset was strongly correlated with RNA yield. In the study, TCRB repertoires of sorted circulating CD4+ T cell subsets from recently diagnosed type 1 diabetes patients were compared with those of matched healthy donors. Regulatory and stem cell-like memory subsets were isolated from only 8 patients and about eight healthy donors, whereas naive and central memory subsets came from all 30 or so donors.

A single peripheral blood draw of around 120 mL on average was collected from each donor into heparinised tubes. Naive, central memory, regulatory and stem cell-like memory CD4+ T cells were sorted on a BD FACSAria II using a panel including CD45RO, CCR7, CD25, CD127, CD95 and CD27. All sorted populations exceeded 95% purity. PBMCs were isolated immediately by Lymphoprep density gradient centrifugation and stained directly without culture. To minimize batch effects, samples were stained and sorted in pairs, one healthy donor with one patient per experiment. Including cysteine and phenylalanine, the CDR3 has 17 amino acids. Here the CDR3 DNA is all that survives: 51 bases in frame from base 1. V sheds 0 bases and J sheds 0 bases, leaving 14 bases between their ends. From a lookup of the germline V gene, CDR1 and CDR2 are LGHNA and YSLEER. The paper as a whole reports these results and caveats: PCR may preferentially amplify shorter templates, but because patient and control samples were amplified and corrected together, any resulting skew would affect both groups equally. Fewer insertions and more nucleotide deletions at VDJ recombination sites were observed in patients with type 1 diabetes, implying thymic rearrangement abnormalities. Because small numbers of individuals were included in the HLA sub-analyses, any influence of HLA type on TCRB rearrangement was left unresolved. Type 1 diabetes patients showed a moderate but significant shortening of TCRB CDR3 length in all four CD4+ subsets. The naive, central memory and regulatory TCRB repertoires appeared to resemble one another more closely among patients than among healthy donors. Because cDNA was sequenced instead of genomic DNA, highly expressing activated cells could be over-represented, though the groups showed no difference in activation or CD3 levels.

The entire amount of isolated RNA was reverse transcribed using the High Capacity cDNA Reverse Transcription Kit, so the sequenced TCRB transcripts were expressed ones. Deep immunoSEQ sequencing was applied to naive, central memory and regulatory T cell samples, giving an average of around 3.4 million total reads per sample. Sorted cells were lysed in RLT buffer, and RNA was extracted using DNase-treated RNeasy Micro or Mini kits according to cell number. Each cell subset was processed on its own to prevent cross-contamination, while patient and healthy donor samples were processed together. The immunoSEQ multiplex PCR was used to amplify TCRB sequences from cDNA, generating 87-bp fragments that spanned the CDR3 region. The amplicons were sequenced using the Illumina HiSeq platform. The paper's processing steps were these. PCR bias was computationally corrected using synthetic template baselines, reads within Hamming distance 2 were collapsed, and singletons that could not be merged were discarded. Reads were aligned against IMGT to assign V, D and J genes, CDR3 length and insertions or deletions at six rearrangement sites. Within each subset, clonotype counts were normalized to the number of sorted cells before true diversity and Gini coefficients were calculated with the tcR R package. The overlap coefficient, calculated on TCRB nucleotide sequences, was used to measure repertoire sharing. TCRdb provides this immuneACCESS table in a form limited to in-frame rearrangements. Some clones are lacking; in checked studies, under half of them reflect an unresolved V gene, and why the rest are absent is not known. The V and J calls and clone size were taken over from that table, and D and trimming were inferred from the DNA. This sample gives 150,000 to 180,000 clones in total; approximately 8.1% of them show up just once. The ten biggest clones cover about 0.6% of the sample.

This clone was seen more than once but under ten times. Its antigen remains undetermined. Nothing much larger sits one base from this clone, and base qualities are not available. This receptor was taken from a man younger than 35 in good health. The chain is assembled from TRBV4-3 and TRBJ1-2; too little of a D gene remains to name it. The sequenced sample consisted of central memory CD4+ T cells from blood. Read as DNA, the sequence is TGCGCCAGCAGCCAAGATACAGACCCGCTTACTAACTATGGCTACACCTTC. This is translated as CASSQDTDPLTNYGYTF.